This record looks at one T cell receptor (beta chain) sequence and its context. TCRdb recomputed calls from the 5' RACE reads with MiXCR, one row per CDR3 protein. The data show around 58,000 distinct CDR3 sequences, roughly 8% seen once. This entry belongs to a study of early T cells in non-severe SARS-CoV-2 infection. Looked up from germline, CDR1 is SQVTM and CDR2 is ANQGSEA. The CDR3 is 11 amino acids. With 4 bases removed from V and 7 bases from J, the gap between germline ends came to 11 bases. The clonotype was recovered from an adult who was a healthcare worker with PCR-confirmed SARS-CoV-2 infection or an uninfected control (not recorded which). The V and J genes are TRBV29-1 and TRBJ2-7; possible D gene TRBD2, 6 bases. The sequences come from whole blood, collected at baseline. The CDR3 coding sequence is TGCAGCGTTGGGGAGGCGGGGGAGCAGTACTTC. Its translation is CSVGEAGEQYF.